This TCR beta chain was retrieved from a study of blood T cell repertoires in COVID-19. At the level of the study: Collection of acute and convalescent COVID-19 samples took place in the United States, Italy and Spain. T cells, B-cell-depleted T cells, or PBMCs supplied cDNA or gDNA.

This CDR3 region has 18 residues. Trimming removed 0 bases from V and 3 bases from J, with 18 bases in between. Germline assignment: CDR1 LGHNA and CDR2 YNFKEQ. In the original processing: Reference gene primers were amplified, and this amplification served to estimate nucleated cell counts. Clones were sequenced by immunoSEQ multiplex PCR, and TCRdb holds only the in-frame ones, with some missing. The DNA was the basis for D and trimming; V, J and clone size are from that table. This table has fewer than 300,000 clones, approximately 85% appearing once. The sample taken for sequencing was peripheral blood. The receptor's source is a man aged 50 to 59 with active or convalescent COVID-19. The chain employs TRBV4-2 and TRBJ1-5; possibly TRBD1 for D (5 bases). CDR3 residues: CASSQDSGLQGPNQPQHF. The CDR3 coding sequence is TGTGCCAGCAGCCAAGATAGCGGGCTTCAGGGACCCAATCAGCCCCAGCATTTT.